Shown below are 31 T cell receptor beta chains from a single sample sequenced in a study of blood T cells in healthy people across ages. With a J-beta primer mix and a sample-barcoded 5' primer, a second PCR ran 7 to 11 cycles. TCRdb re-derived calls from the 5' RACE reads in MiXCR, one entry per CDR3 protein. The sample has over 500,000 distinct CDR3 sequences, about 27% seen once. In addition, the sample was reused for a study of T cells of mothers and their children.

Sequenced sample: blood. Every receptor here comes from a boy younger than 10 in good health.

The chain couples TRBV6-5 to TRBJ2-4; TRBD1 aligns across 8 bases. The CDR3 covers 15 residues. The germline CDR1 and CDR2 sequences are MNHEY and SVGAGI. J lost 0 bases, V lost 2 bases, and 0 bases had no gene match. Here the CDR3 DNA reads TGTGCCAGCAGTTACGGACAGGGAGCCAAAAACATTCAGTACTTC. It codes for CASSYGQGAKNIQYF.

The CDR3 DNA follows: TGTGCCAGCAGCTTGAGGCCGGAACAAGAGACCCAGTACTTC. Amino acids: CASSLRPEQETQYF. This chain links TRBV7-9 with TRBJ2-5, with no clear D. From germline, CDR1 is SEHNR and CDR2 FQNEAQ (reference sequence). V lost 3 bases, J lost 2 bases, and 10 bases lay in between. This CDR3 has 14 amino acids. Based on the CDR3 plus reference TRBV7-9 and TRBJ2-5, the full variable domain is DTGVSQNPRHKITKRGQNVTFRCDPISEHNRLYWYRQTLGQGPEFLTYFQNEAQLEKSRLLSDRFSAERPKGSFSTLEIQRTEQGDSAMYLCASSLRPEQETQYFGPGTRLLVL.

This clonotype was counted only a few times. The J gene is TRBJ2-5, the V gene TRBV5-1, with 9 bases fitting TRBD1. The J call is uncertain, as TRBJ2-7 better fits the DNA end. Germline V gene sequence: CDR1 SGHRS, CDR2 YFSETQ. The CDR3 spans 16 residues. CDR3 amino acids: CASSSEPTGGGYEQYF. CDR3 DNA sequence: TGCGCCAGCAGCTCCGAACCGACAGGGGGAGGCTACGAGCAGTACTTC.

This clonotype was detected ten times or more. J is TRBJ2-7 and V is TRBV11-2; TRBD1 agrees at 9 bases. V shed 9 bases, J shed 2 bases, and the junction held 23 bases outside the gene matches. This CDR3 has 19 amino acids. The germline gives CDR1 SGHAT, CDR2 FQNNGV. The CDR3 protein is CARIRGLQMRDRDTYEQYF. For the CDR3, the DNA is TGTGCCAGAATCCGAGGCCTACAAATGCGGGACAGGGATACCTACGAGCAGTACTTC.

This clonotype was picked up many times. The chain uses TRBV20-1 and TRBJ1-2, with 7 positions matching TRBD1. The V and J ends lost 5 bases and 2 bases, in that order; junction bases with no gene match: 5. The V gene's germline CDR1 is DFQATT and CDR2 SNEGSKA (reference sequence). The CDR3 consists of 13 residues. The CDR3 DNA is TGCAGTGCTGAAGCAGGGGGGAACTATGGCTACACCTTC. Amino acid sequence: CSAEAGGNYGYTF.

The CDR3 spells CASSSRDVGEQYF. DNA for the CDR3: TGCGCCAGCAGCTCCAGGGACGTTGGCGAGCAGTACTTC. The rearrangement uses TRBV5-1 and TRBJ2-7; possibly TRBD1 or TRBD2 for D (5 bases each). Trimming stripped 3 bases from V and 6 bases from J, with 13 bases between. The V gene's germline CDR1 is SGHRS and CDR2 YFSETQ. CDR3 size: 13 residues.

DNA of the CDR3: TGTGCCAGCAGACAGGGGACTTCCCCTGGGACCCAGTACTTC. Translation: CASRQGTSPGTQYF. This chain links TRBV12-3 or TRBV12-4 with TRBJ2-5; D is possibly TRBD1 (7 bases). This CDR3 contains 14 residues. Deletions cut 6 bases from V and 7 bases from J, with 18 bases between.

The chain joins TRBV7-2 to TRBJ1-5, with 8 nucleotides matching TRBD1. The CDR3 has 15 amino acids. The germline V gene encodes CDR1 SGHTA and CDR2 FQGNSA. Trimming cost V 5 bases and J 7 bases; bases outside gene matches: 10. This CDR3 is CASSRNQGAGQPQHF. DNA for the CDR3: TGTGCCAGCAGCAGAAACCAGGGGGCTGGCCAGCCCCAGCATTTT.

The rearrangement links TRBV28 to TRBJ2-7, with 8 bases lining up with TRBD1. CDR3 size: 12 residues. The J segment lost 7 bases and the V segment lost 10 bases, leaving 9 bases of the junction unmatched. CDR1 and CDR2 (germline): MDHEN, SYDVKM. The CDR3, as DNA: TGTGCCATCGGAGACAGGGGCAGGGAGCAGTACTTC. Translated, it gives CAIGDRGREQYF.

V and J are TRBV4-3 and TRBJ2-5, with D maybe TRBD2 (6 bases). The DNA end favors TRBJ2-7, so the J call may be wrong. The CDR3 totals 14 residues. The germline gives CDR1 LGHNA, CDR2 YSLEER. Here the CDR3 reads CASSQDWRVYEQYF. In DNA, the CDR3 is TGCGCCAGCAGCCAAGATTGGAGGGTCTACGAGCAGTACTTC.

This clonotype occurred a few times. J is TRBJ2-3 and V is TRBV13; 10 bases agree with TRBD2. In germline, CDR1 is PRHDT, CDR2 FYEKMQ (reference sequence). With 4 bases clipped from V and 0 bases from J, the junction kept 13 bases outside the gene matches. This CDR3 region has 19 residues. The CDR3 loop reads CASSSVAGTSEDSTDTQYF. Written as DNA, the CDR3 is TGTGCCAGCAGCTCAGTGGCCGGGACTAGCGAGGATAGCACAGATACGCAGTATTTT.

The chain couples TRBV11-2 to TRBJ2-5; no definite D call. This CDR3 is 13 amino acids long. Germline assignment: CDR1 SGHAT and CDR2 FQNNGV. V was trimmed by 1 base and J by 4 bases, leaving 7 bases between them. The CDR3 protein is CASSLGVPETQYF. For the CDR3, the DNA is TGTGCCAGCAGCTTAGGAGTCCCAGAGACCCAGTACTTC.

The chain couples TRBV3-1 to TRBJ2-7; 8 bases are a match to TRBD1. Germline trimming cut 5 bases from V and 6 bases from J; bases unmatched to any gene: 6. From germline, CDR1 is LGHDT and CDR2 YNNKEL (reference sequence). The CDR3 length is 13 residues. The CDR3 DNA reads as TGTGCCAGCAGCGGACAGGGCCTAGTCGAGCAGTACTTC. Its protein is CASSGQGLVEQYF.

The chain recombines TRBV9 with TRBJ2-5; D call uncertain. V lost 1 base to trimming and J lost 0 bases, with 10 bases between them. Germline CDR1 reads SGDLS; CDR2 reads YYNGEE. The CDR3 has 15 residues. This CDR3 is CASSVLSGYQETQYF. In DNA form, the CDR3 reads TGTGCCAGCAGCGTACTCTCGGGCTACCAAGAGACCCAGTACTTC.

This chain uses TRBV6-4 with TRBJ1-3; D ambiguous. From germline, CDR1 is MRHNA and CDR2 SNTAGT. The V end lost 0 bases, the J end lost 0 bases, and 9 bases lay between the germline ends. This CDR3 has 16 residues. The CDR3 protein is CASSDSSGDSGNTIYF. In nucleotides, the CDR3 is TGTGCCAGCAGTGACTCGAGCGGTGACTCTGGAAACACCATATATTTT.

CDR3 loop: CASRVPGPVDTQYF. The CDR3 nucleotides are TGTGCCAGCAGAGTTCCGGGACCAGTGGATACGCAGTATTTT. The rearrangement links TRBV2 to TRBJ2-3, with D tentatively TRBD1 or TRBD2 (5 bases each). Germline-derived CDR1 and CDR2 are SNHLY and FYNNEI. Trimming pared 6 bases from V and 6 bases from J, leaving 16 bases between. This CDR3 is 14 amino acids long.

As DNA, the CDR3 is TGTGCCAGCAGTGAAGGCAGCCCCTCCTACGAGCAGTACTTC. Translated: CASSEGSPSYEQYF. The V gene is TRBV2, the J gene TRBJ2-7; no definite D call. In germline, CDR1 is SNHLY, CDR2 FYNNEI. CDR3 length: 14 residues. The V and J ends lost 1 base and 0 bases respectively, with 7 bases between them.

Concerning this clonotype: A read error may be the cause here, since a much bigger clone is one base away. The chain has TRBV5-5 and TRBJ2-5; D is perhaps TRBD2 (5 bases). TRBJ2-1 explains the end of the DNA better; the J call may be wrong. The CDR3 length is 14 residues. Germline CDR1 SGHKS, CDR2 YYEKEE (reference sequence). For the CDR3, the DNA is TGTACCAGCAGCTTGGAGGAGATTTGGAATGAGCAGTTCTTC. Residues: CTSSLEEIWNEQFF.

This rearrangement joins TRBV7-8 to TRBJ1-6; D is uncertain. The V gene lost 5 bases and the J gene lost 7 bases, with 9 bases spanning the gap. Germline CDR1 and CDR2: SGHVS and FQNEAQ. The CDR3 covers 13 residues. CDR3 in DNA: TGTGCCAGCAGCCTAGGTCAGAATTCACCCCTCCACTTT. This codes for CASSLGQNSPLHF.

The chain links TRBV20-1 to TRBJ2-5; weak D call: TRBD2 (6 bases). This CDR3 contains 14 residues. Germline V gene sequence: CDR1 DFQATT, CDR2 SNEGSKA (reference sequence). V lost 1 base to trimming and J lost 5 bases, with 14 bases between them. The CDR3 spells CSARGGRERETQYF. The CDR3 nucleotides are TGCAGTGCTAGAGGGGGCCGGGAGAGGGAGACCCAGTACTTC.

DNA for the CDR3: TGTGCCAGCAGTGAAGGCACAGGGGGCGAGCAGTACTTC. As protein: CASSEGTGGEQYF. The genes are TRBV2 and TRBJ2-7, with 8 bases that match TRBD1. Germline trimming cut 1 base from V and 6 bases from J; bases unmatched to any gene: 2. Per germline, CDR1 SNHLY and CDR2 FYNNEI. The CDR3 extends over 13 amino acids.

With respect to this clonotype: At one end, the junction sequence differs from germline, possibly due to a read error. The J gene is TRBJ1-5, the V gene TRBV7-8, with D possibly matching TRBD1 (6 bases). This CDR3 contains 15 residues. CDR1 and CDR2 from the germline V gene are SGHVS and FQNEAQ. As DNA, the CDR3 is TGTGCCGGCAGCCCAGACGGGGGCGGCAATCAGCCCCAGCATTTT. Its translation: CAGSPDGGGNQPQHF.

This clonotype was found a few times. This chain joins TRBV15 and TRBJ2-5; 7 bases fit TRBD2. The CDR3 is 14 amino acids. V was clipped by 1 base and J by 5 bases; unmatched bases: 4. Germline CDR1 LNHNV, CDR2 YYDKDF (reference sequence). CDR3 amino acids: CATSRGLAGETQYF. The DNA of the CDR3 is TGTGCCACCAGCAGAGGACTAGCTGGGGAGACCCAGTACTTC.

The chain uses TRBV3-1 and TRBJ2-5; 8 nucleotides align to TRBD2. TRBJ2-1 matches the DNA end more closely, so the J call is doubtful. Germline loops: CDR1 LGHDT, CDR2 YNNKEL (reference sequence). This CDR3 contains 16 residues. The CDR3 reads CASSPGGVAALRAQFF. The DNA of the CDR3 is TGTGCCAGCAGCCCGGGGGGGGTAGCGGCCTTAAGGGCGCAGTTCTTC.

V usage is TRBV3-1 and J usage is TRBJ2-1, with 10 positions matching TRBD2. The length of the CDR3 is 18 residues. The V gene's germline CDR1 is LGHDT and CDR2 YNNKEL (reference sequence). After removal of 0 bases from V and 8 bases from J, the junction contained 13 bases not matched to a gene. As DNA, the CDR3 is TGTGCCAGCAGCCAAGACCCTTGGACTAGCGGAGGTTGGTATGAGCAGTTCTTC. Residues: CASSQDPWTSGGWYEQFF.

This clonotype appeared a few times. The CDR3 loop reads CASSEDIGNEQFF. The CDR3 bases are TGCGCCAGCAGTGAAGATATAGGCAATGAGCAGTTCTTC. The chain uses TRBV10-1 and TRBJ2-7; no reliable D call. TRBJ2-1 matches the DNA end more closely, so the J call is doubtful. Germline V lookup: CDR1 WNHNN, CDR2 SYGVQD (reference sequence). This CDR3 has 13 residues.

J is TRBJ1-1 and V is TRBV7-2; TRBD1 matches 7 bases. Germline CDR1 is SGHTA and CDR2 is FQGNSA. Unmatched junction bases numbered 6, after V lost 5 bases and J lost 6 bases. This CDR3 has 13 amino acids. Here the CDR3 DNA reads TGTGCCAGCAGCCCGAACAGGGGATCTGAAGCTTTCTTT. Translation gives CASSPNRGSEAFF.

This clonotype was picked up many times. This CDR3 is CASSVASGGETQYF. Written as DNA, the CDR3 is TGTGCCAGCAGTGTGGCTAGCGGGGGGGAGACCCAGTACTTC. The genes are TRBV9 and TRBJ2-5, with TRBD2 matching over 11 bases. J was trimmed by 5 bases and V by 5 bases; bases with no gene match: 5. The CDR3 has 14 amino acids. In germline, CDR1 is SGDLS, CDR2 YYNGEE.

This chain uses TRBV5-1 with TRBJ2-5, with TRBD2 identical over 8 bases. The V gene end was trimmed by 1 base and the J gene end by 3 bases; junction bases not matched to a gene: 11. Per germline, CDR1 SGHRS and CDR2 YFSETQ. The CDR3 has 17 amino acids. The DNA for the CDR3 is TGCGCCAGCAGCTTGAGGGCGGGGGGCCTCATCGAAGAGACCCAGTACTTC. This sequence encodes CASSLRAGGLIEETQYF. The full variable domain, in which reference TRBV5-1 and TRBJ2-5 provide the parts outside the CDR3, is KAGVTQTPRYLIKTRGQQVTLSCSPISGHRSVSWYQQTPGQGLQFLFEYFSETQRNKGNFPGRFSGRQFSNSRSEMNVSTLELGDSALYLCASSLRAGGLIEETQYFGPGTRLLVL.

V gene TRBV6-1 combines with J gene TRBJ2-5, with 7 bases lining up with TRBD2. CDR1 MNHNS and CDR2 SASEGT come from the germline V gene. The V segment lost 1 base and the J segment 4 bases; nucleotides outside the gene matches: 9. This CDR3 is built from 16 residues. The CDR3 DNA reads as TGTGCCAGCAGTGAAGGGGGCGGGAGTGCTCTAGAGACCCAGTACTTC. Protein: CASSEGGGSALETQYF.

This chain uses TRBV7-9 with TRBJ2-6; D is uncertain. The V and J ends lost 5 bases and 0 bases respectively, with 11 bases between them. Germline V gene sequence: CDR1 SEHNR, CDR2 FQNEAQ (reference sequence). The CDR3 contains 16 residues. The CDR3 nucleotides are TGTGCCAGCAGCCTACCCCCCAACTCTGGGGCCAACGTCCTGACTTTC. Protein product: CASSLPPNSGANVLTF.